One and the same sample provided the 19 T cell receptor beta chains below, sequenced in a study of cytomegalovirus exposure and HLA in healthy donors. PCR employed 60 Vbeta and 13 Jbeta primers. Data came from immunoSEQ multiplex PCR; TCRdb stores just in-frame clones and leaves some out. This sample has some 200,000 clones, with 75% to 85% found just once. Material for sequencing was PBMCs. These receptors originate from a girl aged 10 to 17 in good health and CMV-seropositive.

V is TRBV11-3 and J is TRBJ1-1, with TRBD1 identical over 7 bases. Trimming took 3 bases from V and 5 from J; bases not matched to a gene: 6. The CDR3 has 14 residues. Germline assignment: CDR1 SGHNT and CDR2 YENEEA. The CDR3 here is CASSFPGTVTEAFF. CDR3 in DNA: TGTGCCAGCAGCTTCCCTGGGACAGTTACTGAAGCTTTCTTT.

The CDR3 here is CASSLGGTSNQPQHF. The CDR3 nucleotides are TGTGCCAGCAGTTTAGGGGGAACGAGCAATCAGCCCCAGCATTTT. The chain links TRBV9 to TRBJ1-5; a possible D gene is TRBD1 (6 bases). The ends were cut back, 5 bases at V and 1 base at J, with 13 bases in the middle. Per germline, CDR1 SGDLS and CDR2 YYNGEE. The CDR3 runs 15 residues.

The sample holds a few counts of this clone. The gene calls are TRBV9 and TRBJ2-7; 11 nucleotides match TRBD2. Germline V gene data show CDR1 as SGDLS and CDR2 as YYNGEE. The ends lost 0 bases at V and 2 bases at J; junction bases unmatched: 4. The CDR3 extends over 16 amino acids. The CDR3 loop is CASSVAPTSGTYEQYF. The CDR3 DNA reads TGTGCCAGCAGCGTAGCCCCGACTAGCGGGACCTACGAGCAGTACTTC.

The chain recombines TRBV7-7 with TRBJ2-3; the match to TRBD2 covers 7 bases. The length of the CDR3 is 16 residues. The germline V gene encodes CDR1 SSHAT and CDR2 FNYEAQ (reference sequence). V gave up 1 base and J gave up 2 bases; unmatched junction bases: 6. The CDR3: CASSLVPGGNTDTQYF. The DNA of the CDR3 is TGTGCCAGCAGCTTAGTTCCCGGGGGGAACACAGATACGCAGTATTTT.

This chain uses TRBV6-5 with TRBJ1-1; D may be TRBD1 (6 bases). Per the germline V gene, CDR1 is MNHEY and CDR2 is SVGAGI. V dropped 10 bases and J dropped 5 bases, with 14 bases sitting between them. CDR3 length: 12 residues. CDR3 bases: TGTGCCACCCGGGGGGGGCAAACTGAAGCTTTCTTT. Residues: CATRGGQTEAFF.

V usage is TRBV6-5 and J usage is TRBJ1-1; D is unresolved. CDR1 MNHEY and CDR2 SVGAGI come from the germline V gene. There are 13 residues in the CDR3. V was shortened by 5 bases and J by 1 base, with 8 bases between the two germline ends. CDR3 protein: CASSAGQNTEAFF. As DNA, the CDR3 is TGTGCCAGCAGTGCGGGCCAGAACACTGAAGCTTTCTTT.

The chain has TRBV7-9 and TRBJ1-1, with 8 bases fitting TRBD1. The junction had 0 bases not matched to a gene; V was cut back by 8 bases and J by 1 base. The CDR3 spans 12 residues. Germline CDR1 is SEHNR and CDR2 is FQNEAQ (reference sequence). CDR3 nucleotide sequence: TGTGCCAGCGGACAGGGGAACACTGAAGCTTTCTTT. Its protein product is CASGQGNTEAFF.

Judged by abundance, this clone is medium-sized (0.01 to 0.1%). The chain's CDR3 is CATAGGARTDTQYF. In nucleotides, the CDR3 is TGTGCCACCGCGGGGGGAGCTCGCACAGATACGCAGTATTTT. The rearrangement links TRBV27 to TRBJ2-3, with 8 bases that match TRBD2. CDR3 size: 14 residues. The J segment lost 1 base and the V segment lost 10 bases, leaving 7 bases of the junction unmatched. Germline CDR1 is MNHEY and CDR2 is SMNVEV (reference sequence).

The CDR3: CASSVDSFSYEQYF. In DNA, the CDR3 is TGTGCCAGCAGCGTAGACAGTTTCTCCTACGAGCAGTACTTC. V is TRBV9 and J is TRBJ2-7, with D uncertain. Germline lookup yields CDR1 SGDLS and CDR2 YYNGEE. The CDR3 sequence is 14 residues long. V shed 0 bases and J shed 0 bases, with 7 bases lying between them.

The genes are TRBV7-2 and TRBJ1-6, with 9 bases that match TRBD1. CDR1 and CDR2 from the germline V gene are SGHTA and FQGNSA. The CDR3 has 14 residues. Losses at the gene ends were 5 bases for V and 10 bases for J; bases not matched to a gene: 6. CDR3 in amino acids: CASSQGTGFSPLHF. The DNA of the CDR3 is TGTGCCAGCAGCCAAGGGACAGGGTTCTCACCCCTCCACTTT.

The V and J genes are TRBV5-6 and TRBJ1-6; D is undetermined. The CDR3 runs to 14 residues. Germline CDR1 is SGHDT and CDR2 is YYEEEE. V was shortened by 2 bases and J by 8 bases, with 11 bases between the two germline ends. Written as DNA, the CDR3 is TGTGCCAGCAGCTTCGGGGTACGGGATTCACCCCTCCACTTT. Residues: CASSFGVRDSPLHF.

This clone was detected only a few times. This rearrangement joins TRBV10-2 to TRBJ2-5, with a weak D call TRBD2 (7 bases). The V gene lost 8 bases and the J gene lost 7 bases, with 20 bases spanning the gap. Per germline, CDR1 WSHSY and CDR2 SAAADI. This CDR3 comprises 14 residues. The CDR3 sequence is CASRPLGGPGTQYF. The CDR3 DNA is TGCGCCAGCCGGCCGCTGGGGGGGCCCGGGACCCAGTACTTC.

The genes are TRBV7-2 and TRBJ2-7; perhaps TRBD2 as D (5 bases). The CDR3 is 15 amino acids. V lost 5 bases and J 3 bases, leaving 17 bases between the germline ends. The germline CDR1 and CDR2 sequences are SGHTA and FQGNSA. The CDR3 DNA reads as TGTGCCAGCAGCCCCTCATACACCGCGGGCTACGAGCAGTACTTC. Encoded protein: CASSPSYTAGYEQYF.

The chain is built from TRBV7-9 and TRBJ1-4, with D possibly matching TRBD1 (5 bases). The germline gives CDR1 SEHNR, CDR2 FQNEAQ (reference sequence). The CDR3 sequence is 14 residues long. V was cut by 5 bases and J by 8 bases, with 15 bases left in between. Here the CDR3 DNA reads TGTGCCAGCAGCCGCGGGGGTGGTGGAGAAAAACTGTTTTTT. It is translated as CASSRGGGGEKLFF.

This rearrangement joins TRBV13 to TRBJ2-5; D remains unclear. The germline V gene encodes CDR1 PRHDT and CDR2 FYEKMQ (reference sequence). Trimming removed 2 bases at V and 1 base at J, with 5 bases between. CDR3 length: 13 amino acids. Here the CDR3 DNA reads TGTGCCAGCAGCTTATGGCCCCAAGAGACCCAGTACTTC. Its translation is CASSLWPQETQYF.

The chain couples TRBV5-1 to TRBJ2-5, with 8 bases that match TRBD1. V lost 2 bases, J lost 5 bases, and 8 bases stayed unmatched. This CDR3 is built from 15 residues. Per germline, CDR1 SGHRS and CDR2 YFSETQ. The CDR3 protein is CASSFYGTGIETQYF. CDR3 nucleotides: TGCGCCAGCAGCTTTTACGGGACAGGAATTGAGACCCAGTACTTC.

This clone has only one observation. This rearrangement joins TRBV10-2 to TRBJ1-4; 10 bases are a match to TRBD1. The CDR3 spans 15 residues. V lost 7 bases and J lost 6; bases outside the gene matches: 8. The V gene's germline CDR1 is WSHSY and CDR2 SAAADI. This CDR3 is CASTSGQGVYEKLFF. Here the CDR3 DNA reads TGCGCCAGCACCTCTGGACAGGGGGTTTATGAAAAACTGTTTTTT.

The rearrangement links TRBV5-1 to TRBJ1-3, with no clear D. Germline-derived CDR1 and CDR2 are SGHRS and YFSETQ. The germline V and J ends were trimmed by 0 bases and 0 bases, with 13 bases remaining between them. This CDR3 is built from 17 residues. The CDR3 bases are TGCGCCAGCAGCTTGGAATTCCCCGCAGGCTCTGGAAACACCATATATTTT. Protein product: CASSLEFPAGSGNTIYF.

A few counts support this clone. The rearrangement links TRBV2 to TRBJ1-6; the D gene is possibly TRBD1 (5 bases). The CDR3 covers 13 residues. Trimming removed 7 bases from V and 10 bases from J, with 14 bases in between. The germline V gene has CDR1 SNHLY and CDR2 FYNNEI. The CDR3 reads CASTERRGSPLHF. Here the CDR3 DNA reads TGTGCCAGCACCGAAAGAAGGGGCTCACCCCTCCACTTT.